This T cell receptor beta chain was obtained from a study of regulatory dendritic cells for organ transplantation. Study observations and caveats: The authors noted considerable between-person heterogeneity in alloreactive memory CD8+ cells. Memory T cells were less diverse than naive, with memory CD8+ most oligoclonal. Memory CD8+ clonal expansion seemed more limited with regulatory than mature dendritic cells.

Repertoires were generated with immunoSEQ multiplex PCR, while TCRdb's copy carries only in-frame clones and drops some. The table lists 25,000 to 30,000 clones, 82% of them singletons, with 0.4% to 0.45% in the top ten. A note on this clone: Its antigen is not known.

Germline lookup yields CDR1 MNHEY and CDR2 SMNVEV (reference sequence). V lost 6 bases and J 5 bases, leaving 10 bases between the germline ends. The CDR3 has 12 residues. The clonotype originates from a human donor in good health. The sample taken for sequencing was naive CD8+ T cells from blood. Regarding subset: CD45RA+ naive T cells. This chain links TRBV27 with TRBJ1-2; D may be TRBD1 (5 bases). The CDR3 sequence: CASRQGNYGYTF. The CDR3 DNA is TGTGCCAGCAGGCAGGGTAATTATGGCTACACCTTC.